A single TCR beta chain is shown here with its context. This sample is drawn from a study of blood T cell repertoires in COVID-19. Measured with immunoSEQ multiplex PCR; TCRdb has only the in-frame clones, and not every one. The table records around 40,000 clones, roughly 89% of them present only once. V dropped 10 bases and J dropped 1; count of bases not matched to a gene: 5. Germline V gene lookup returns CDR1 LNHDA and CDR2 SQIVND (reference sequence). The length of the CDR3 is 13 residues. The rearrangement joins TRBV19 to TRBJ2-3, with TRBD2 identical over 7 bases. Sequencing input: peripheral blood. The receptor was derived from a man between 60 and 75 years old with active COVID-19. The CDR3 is CATGGSGTDTQYF. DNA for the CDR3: TGTGCCACAGGCGGGAGCGGCACAGATACGCAGTATTTT.